This T cell receptor (beta chain) was captured in a study of blood T cells in healthy people across ages. This clonotype showed up many times. Using a J-beta primer mix together with a sample-barcoded 5' primer, a second PCR was run for roughly 6 to 11 cycles. MiXCR, applied by TCRdb to the 5' RACE reads, yields one record per CDR3 protein. Seen here are roughly 680,000 distinct CDR3 sequences, over 40% observed once, and the top ten hold roughly 14%. V was shortened by 6 bases and J by 6 bases, with 13 bases between the two germline ends. This CDR3 has 12 residues. The V gene's germline CDR1 is SQVTM and CDR2 ANQGSEA.

The V gene is TRBV29-1, the J gene TRBJ2-3, with D possibly matching TRBD1 (5 bases). The sequence derives from a woman aged 80 or over in good health. The sample was blood. Written as DNA, the CDR3 is TGCAGCGTCGCGTCTGGGGCCGATACGCAGTATTTT. It encodes CSVASGADTQYF.